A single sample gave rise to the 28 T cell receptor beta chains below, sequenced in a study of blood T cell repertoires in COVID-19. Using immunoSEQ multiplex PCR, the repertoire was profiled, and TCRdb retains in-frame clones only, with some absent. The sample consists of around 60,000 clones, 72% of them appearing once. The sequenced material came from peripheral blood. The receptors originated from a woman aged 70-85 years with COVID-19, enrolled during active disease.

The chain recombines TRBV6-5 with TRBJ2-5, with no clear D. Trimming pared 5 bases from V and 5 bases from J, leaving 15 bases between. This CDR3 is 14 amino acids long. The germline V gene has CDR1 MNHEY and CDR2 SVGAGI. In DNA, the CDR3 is TGTGCCAGCAGTCGTCCTGGCCGACTCGAGACCCAGTACTTC. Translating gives CASSRPGRLETQYF.

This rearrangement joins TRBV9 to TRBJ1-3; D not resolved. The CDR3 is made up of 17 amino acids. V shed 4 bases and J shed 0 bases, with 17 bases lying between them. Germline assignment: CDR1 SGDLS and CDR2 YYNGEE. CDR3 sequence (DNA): TGTGCCAGCAGCCCGGAGTCGCGGTTCTACTCTGGAAACACCATATATTTT. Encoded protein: CASSPESRFYSGNTIYF.

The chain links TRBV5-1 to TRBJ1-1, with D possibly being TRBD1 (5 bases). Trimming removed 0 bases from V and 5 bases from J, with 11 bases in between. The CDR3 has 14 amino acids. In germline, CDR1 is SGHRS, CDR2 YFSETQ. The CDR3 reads CASSLEGAQTEAFF. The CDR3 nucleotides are TGCGCCAGCAGCTTGGAAGGGGCCCAGACTGAAGCTTTCTTT.

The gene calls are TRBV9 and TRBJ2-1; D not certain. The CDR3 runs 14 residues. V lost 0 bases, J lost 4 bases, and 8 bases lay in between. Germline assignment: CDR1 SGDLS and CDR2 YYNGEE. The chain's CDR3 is CASSVAELYNEQFF. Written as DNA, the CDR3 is TGTGCCAGCAGCGTAGCTGAACTGTACAATGAGCAGTTCTTC.

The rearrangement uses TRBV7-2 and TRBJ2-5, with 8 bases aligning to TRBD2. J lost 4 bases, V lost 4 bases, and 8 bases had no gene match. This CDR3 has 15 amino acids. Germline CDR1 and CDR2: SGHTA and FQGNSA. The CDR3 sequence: CASSSTGLAGETQYF. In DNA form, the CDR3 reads TGTGCCAGCAGCTCGACCGGGCTAGCGGGAGAGACCCAGTACTTC. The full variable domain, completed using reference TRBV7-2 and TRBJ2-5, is GAGVSQSPSNKVTEKGKDVELRCDPISGHTALYWYRQSLGQGLEFLIYFQGNSAPDKSGLPSDRFSAERTGGSVSTLTIQRTQQEDSAVYLCASSSTGLAGETQYFGPGTRLLVL.

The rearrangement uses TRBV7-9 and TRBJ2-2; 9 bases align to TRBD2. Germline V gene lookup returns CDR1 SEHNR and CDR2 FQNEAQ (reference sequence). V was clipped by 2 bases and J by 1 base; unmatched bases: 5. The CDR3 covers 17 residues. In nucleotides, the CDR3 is TGTGCCAGCAGCTTATTTAGCGGGAGAAAGAACACCGGGGAGCTGTTTTTT. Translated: CASSLFSGRKNTGELFF.

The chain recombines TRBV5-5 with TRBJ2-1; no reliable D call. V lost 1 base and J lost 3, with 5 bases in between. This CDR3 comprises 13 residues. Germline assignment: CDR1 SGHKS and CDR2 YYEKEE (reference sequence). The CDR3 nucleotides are TGTGCCAGCAGCTTGACAGTCTACAATGAGCAGTTCTTC. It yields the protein CASSLTVYNEQFF.

The CDR3 protein is CASSSTTGQPQHF. The CDR3 nucleotides are TGTGCCAGCAGCAGCACGACAGGTCAGCCCCAGCATTTT. The chain combines TRBV11-2 with TRBJ1-5; D possibly corresponds to TRBD1 (6 bases). Deletions cut 5 bases from V and 6 bases from J, with 11 bases between. Germline V gene data show CDR1 as SGHAT and CDR2 as FQNNGV. The CDR3 spans 13 residues.

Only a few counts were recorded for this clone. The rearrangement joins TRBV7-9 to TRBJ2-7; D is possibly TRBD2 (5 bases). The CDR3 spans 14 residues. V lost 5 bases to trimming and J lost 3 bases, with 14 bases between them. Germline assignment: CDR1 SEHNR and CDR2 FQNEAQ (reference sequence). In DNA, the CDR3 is TGTGCCAGCAGCACAATTGGACGGGACTACGAGCAGTACTTC. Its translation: CASSTIGRDYEQYF. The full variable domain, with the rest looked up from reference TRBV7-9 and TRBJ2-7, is DTGVSQNPRHKITKRGQNVTFRCDPISEHNRLYWYRQTLGQGPEFLTYFQNEAQLEKSRLLSDRFSAERPKGSFSTLEIQRTEQGDSAMYLCASSTIGRDYEQYFGPGTRLTVT.

The CDR3 spells CASQGRDSNQPQHF. The DNA for the CDR3 is TGCGCCAGCCAGGGGAGGGACAGCAATCAGCCCCAGCATTTT. V usage is TRBV23-1 and J usage is TRBJ1-5; TRBD1 might be the D (6 bases). TRBV23-1 is sorted into the ORF group, with uncertain function. This CDR3 spans 14 amino acids. Trimming stripped 8 bases from V and 1 base from J, with 12 bases between.

In DNA form, the CDR3 reads TGTGCCAGCAGCTTAGGTCAGGGGGCTACGAACATTCAGTACTTC. The encoded protein is CASSLGQGATNIQYF. V and J are TRBV7-9 and TRBJ2-4, with 8 bases fitting TRBD1. The CDR3 is made up of 15 amino acids. V trimming: 1 base; J trimming: 7 bases; junction bases outside the gene matches: 6. Germline CDR1 reads SEHNR; CDR2 reads FQNEAQ (reference sequence).

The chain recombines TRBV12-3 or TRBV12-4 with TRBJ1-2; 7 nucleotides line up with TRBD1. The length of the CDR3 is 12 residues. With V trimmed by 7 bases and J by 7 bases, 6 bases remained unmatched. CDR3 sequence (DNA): TGTGCCAGCACCGACAGGGTGGCTGGCTACACCTTC. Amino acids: CASTDRVAGYTF.

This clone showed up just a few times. The CDR3 spells CASSRLQLSSEQYF. CDR3 DNA: TGTGCCAGCAGCCGACTTCAACTAAGCTCCGAGCAGTACTTC. The rearrangement joins TRBV6-5 to TRBJ2-7, with unresolved D. Per germline, CDR1 MNHEY and CDR2 SVGAGI. CDR3 size: 14 residues. V lost 6 bases and J lost 6, with 18 bases in between.

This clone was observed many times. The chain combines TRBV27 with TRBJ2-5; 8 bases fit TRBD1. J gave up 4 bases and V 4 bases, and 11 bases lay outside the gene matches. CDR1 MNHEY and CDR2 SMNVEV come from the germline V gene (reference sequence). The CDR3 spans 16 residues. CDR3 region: CASSSYSRGRIETQYF. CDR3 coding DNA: TGTGCCAGCAGTTCCTACTCCAGGGGGCGAATAGAGACCCAGTACTTC.

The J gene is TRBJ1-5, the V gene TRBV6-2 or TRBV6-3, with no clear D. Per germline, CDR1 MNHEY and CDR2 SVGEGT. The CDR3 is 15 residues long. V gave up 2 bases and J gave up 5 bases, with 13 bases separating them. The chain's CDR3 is CASSYGGLWDQPQHF. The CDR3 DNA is TGTGCCAGCAGTTACGGAGGATTGTGGGATCAGCCCCAGCATTTT.

The CDR3 bases are TGTGCCAGCAGCTCTGGGACAGCCGGAGGTGGAAAGACCCAGTACTTC. Translation gives CASSSGTAGGGKTQYF. The rearrangement joins TRBV9 to TRBJ2-5; 7 nucleotides match TRBD1. Per germline, CDR1 SGDLS and CDR2 YYNGEE. Unmatched junction bases numbered 15, after V lost 4 bases and J lost 6 bases. The CDR3 is 16 amino acids. Full variable domain (outside the CDR3, taken from reference TRBV9 and TRBJ2-5): DSGVTQTPKHLITATGQRVTLRCSPRSGDLSVYWYQQSLDQGLQFLIQYYNGEERAKGNILERFSAQQFPDLHSELNLSSLELGDSALYFCASSSGTAGGGKTQYFGPGTRLLVL.

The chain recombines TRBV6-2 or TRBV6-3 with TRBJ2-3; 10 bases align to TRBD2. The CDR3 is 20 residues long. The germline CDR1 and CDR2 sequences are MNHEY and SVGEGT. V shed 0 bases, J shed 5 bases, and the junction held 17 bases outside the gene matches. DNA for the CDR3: TGTGCCAGCAGTTACTCGAGGGCTAGCGGGGGCCTACCCACGGGAGATACGCAGTATTTT. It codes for CASSYSRASGGLPTGDTQYF.

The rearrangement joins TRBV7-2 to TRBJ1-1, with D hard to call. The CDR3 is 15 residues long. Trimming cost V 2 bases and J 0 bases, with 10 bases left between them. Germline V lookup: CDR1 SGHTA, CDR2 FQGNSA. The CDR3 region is CASSLSIGMNTEAFF. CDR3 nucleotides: TGTGCCAGCAGCTTAAGTATCGGGATGAACACTGAAGCTTTCTTT.

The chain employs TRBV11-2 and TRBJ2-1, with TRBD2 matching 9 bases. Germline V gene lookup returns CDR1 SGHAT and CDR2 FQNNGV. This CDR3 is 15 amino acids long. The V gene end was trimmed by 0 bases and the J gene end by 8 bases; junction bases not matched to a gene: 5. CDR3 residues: CASSLDEREADEQFF. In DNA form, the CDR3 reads TGTGCCAGCAGCTTAGACGAGCGGGAGGCGGATGAGCAGTTCTTC.

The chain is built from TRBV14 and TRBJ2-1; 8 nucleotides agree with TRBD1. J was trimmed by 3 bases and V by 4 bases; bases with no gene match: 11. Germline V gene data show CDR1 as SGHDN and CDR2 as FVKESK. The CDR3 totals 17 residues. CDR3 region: CASSPPLGRGLYNEQFF. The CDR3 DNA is TGTGCCAGCAGCCCCCCCCTCGGCAGGGGGCTCTACAATGAGCAGTTCTTC.

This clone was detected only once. CDR3 region: CASREVNTEAFF. The CDR3 DNA reads TGTGCCAGCAGGGAGGTTAACACTGAAGCTTTCTTT. The rearrangement uses TRBV19 and TRBJ1-1, with D perhaps matching TRBD1 (5 bases). Germline lookup yields CDR1 LNHDA and CDR2 SQIVND (reference sequence). V gave up 9 bases and J gave up 2 bases, with 10 bases separating them. The CDR3 loop spans 12 amino acids.

CDR3 region: CASSSDREWNQPQHF. As DNA, the CDR3 is TGTGCCAGCTCATCTGACAGGGAATGGAATCAGCCCCAGCATTTT. The chain carries TRBV18 and TRBJ1-5; 7 nucleotides line up with TRBD1. The CDR3 extends over 15 amino acids. From germline, CDR1 is KGHSH and CDR2 LQKENI. V was pared by 5 bases and J by 4 bases, with 8 bases of the junction left unmatched.

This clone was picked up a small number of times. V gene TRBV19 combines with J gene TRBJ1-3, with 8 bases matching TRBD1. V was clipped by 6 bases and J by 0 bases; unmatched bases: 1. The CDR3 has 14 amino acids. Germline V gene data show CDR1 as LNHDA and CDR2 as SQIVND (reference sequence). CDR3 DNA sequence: TGTGCCAGTAGGGACAGGGTCTCTGGAAACACCATATATTTT. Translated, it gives CASRDRVSGNTIYF.

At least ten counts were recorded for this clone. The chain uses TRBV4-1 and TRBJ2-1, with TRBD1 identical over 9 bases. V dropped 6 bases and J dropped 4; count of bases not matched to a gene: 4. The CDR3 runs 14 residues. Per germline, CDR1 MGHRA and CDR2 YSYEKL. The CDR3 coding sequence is TGCGCCAGCAGGGGGACAGGGATTTACAATGAGCAGTTCTTC. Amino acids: CASRGTGIYNEQFF.

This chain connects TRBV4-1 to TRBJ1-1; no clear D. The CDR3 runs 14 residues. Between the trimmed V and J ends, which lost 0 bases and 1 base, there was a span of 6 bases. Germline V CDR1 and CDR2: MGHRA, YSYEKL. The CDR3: CASSQDTPNTEAFF. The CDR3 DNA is TGCGCCAGCAGCCAAGACACACCGAACACTGAAGCTTTCTTT.

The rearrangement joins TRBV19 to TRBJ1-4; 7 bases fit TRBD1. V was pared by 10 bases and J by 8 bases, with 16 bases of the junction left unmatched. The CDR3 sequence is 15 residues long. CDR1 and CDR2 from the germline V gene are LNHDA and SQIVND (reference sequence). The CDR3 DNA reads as TGTGCCACCAAGCCCGGGGGGGACAGAGGGGAAAAACTGTTTTTT. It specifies CATKPGGDRGEKLFF.

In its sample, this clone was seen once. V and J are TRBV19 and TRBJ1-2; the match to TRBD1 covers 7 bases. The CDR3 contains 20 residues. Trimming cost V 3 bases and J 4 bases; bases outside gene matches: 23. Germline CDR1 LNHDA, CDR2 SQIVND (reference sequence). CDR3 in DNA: TGTGCCAGTAGTATTCCCGAAATGAGGGGTGCAGCCTCAGGGGGCTATGGCTACACCTTC. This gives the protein CASSIPEMRGAASGGYGYTF.

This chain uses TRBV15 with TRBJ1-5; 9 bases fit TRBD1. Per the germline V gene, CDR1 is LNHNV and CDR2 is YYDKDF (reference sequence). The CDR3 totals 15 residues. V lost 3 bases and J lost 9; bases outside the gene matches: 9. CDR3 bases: TGTGCCACCAGCAGTCCCGTGGGACAGGGTACGCCCCAGCATTTT. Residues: CATSSPVGQGTPQHF.